The entry below gives a single T cell receptor beta chain sequence along with its context. The target of this receptor is not known. Per-base qualities were not stored, and no clone one base away is much larger. This sample is drawn from a study of OX40 agonist ivuxolimab in advanced cancers. At the level of the whole study: Ivuxolimab was an agonistic, fully human IgG2 monoclonal antibody directed against OX40 (CD134), a costimulatory receptor. Intravenous ivuxolimab was administered to patients every 2 weeks at six dose levels: 0.01, 0.1, 0.3, 1.5, 3 and 10 mg/kg. Of the approximately 54 dose-escalation patients, hepatocellular carcinoma was present in approximately 20, melanoma in approximately 15, renal cell carcinoma in 9 and head and neck cancer in 9. In the dose-escalation cohort, over 65% of patients were male, and the mean age was approximately 64 years, with a range of roughly 23 to 85. Patients were allowed to have had prior anti-PD-1, anti-PD-L1 or anti-CTLA-4 therapy, and 40% to 45% of the dose-escalation patients had been treated with checkpoint inhibitors. Partial responses were achieved by three dose-escalation patients, of whom one had hepatocellular carcinoma and two had cutaneous melanoma. The purpose of peripheral TCRbeta sequencing was to test whether ivuxolimab changed TCR sequence diversity and led to clonal T-cell expansion. The paper describes the monotherapy dose-escalation part (N of about 47 patients) of the phase I trial of ivuxolimab. The paper's findings and limits, for the study overall: Partial responders in the 0.1-3.0 mg/kg groups had among the lowest normalized peripheral clonal expansion, especially among CD8+ T cells. After ivuxolimab, expanded clones were on average more numerous among CD8+ T cells than among CD4+ T cells. Clonal expansion of both CD4+ and CD8+ blood T cells was observed from baseline to week 6 at doses 0.1 to 3.0 mg/kg. The antigen specificity of the peripheral T cells that underwent clonal expansion was not determined. Low levels of normalized T-cell clonal expansion were also seen in some patients who did not respond.

V is pared back by 6 bases and J by 0 bases, with 19 bases lying between the germline termini. Including the terminal cysteine and phenylalanine, the CDR3 comprises 17 residues. Only CDR3 DNA is held: 51 bases, read in frame from base 1. In the germline V gene, CDR1 corresponds to KGHSH and CDR2 to LQKENI. Genomic DNA was isolated from the sorted cells so that the TCRbeta CDR3 region could be sequenced. The immunoSEQ Assay was used to sequence the TCRbeta CDR3 regions. Held by TCRdb, this immuneACCESS table contains in-frame sequences only and omits some clones. Under half of the omission traces to an unresolved V gene where checked; the cause of the rest is unknown. The table for this sample lists around 80,000 clones; 65% to 90% of them were counted only once. The biggest ten clones account for under 3.5% of the sample. The trial excluded patients who had a history of autoimmune disease or who were on systemic immunosuppression. Peripheral blood for TCR sequencing was collected from all dose cohorts at baseline, on cycle 4 day 1, and on cycle 7 day 1. The samples were drawn from a first-in-human, open-label, multicenter phase I dose-escalation trial of ivuxolimab. Adults with locally advanced or metastatic head and neck squamous cell, hepatocellular, melanoma or renal cell carcinoma were enrolled in the trial. Before TCR sequencing, CD4+ T cells and CD8+ T cells from peripheral blood were sorted into separate populations.

The source was CD4+ or CD8+ T cells sorted from blood, collected in a trial of the OX40 agonist ivuxolimab. This TCR derives from an adult with an advanced solid tumor such as melanoma, head and neck, liver or kidney cancer. The rearrangement joined TRBV18 to TRBJ2-3; 5 matching bases give a weak D call of TRBD2. The DNA sequence reads TGTGCCAGCTCCAAACAAGGAGGCCAATCTAGCACAGATACGCAGTATTTT. Protein translation: CASSKQGGQSSTDTQYF.